These T cell receptor beta chains were read from a single sample in a study of cytomegalovirus exposure and HLA in healthy donors. Generated by immunoSEQ multiplex PCR, the TCRdb table keeps only in-frame clones and is missing some. The sample shows about 79,000 clones, roughly 93% of them seen only once. Sequenced sample: PBMCs. The receptors were sampled from a woman in her 30s in good health and CMV-seronegative. The CDR3 runs from the conserved cysteine through the conserved F or W. The order of the fields is D gene, J gene, V gene, CDR3 protein. D genes are given only for firm matches.

>NA|TRBJ2-6|TRBV19
CASTPGSGANVLTF
>NA|TRBJ2-3|TRBV6-1
CASSDRRGLQGGTQYF
>NA|TRBJ1-3|TRBV5-8
CASNQGLRNTIYF
>TRBD1|TRBJ1-3|TRBV7-9
CASSLSRQGISGNTIYF
>TRBD2|TRBJ2-3|TRBV4-2
CASSQAVFSGDTDTQYF
>TRBD1|TRBJ2-2|TRBV28
CASSFSDRDGGELFF
>NA|TRBJ2-2|TRBV5-1
CASSPTGLKNTGELFF
>NA|TRBJ2-5|TRBV7-7
CASSFTTKETQYF
>NA|TRBJ1-5|TRBV19
CASTMARGQPQHF
>TRBD1|TRBJ1-5|TRBV28
CASSFQGAGPQHF
>TRBD2|TRBJ2-1|TRBV11-2
CASSPPRPSGNEQFF
>NA|TRBJ2-3|TRBV5-6
CASSFQGARSADTQYF
>NA|TRBJ1-5|TRBV5-6
CASSLQGGQPQHF
>NA|TRBJ2-2|TRBV19
CASRSGRGTGELFF
>NA|TRBJ2-5|TRBV7-8
CASSLFGETQYF
>TRBD1|TRBJ1-5|TRBV6-1
CASIYQDRGHQPQHF
>NA|TRBJ2-7|TRBV6-5
CASSYSGTRGVYEQYF
>TRBD1|TRBJ1-5|TRBV6-5
CASSADRGSNQPQHF
>TRBD2|TRBJ2-7|TRBV5-1
CASSLQTSGNLRSLELEQYF
>NA|TRBJ1-3|TRBV5-4
CASSFGGNTIYF
>NA|TRBJ2-7|TRBV7-9
CASSLEPEQYF
>TRBD1|TRBJ1-5|TRBV6-1
CASSEARTGYQPQHF
>NA|TRBJ2-5|TRBV11-1
CASSFSEGTLAETQYF
>TRBD1|TRBJ1-4|TRBV2
CASSGTGGEKLFF
>TRBD2|TRBJ2-1|TRBV29-1
CSVRAGTSGSNEQFF
>NA|TRBJ1-1|TRBV2
CASSEGSAGTEAFF
>NA|TRBJ2-7|TRBV18
CASSGAGPYEQYF
>NA|TRBJ1-1|TRBV6-6
CASSERGNTEAFF
>TRBD2|TRBJ2-2|TRBV7-6
CASSPHPRGGAGGELFF
>TRBD2|TRBJ2-1|TRBV2
CASRRELVIVGRMDEQFF
>NA|TRBJ1-1|TRBV23-1
CASSQPELQGSEAFF
>TRBD1|TRBJ1-3|TRBV6-5
CASRRTGTSGNTIYF
>TRBD2|TRBJ2-1|TRBV6-5
CASSAYLAGGNEQFF
>NA|TRBJ2-5|TRBV19
CASSRLVLRGETQYF
>NA|TRBJ1-2|TRBV2
CASSDTGYRGYTF
>NA|TRBJ2-7|TRBV6-6
CASRGGQFYEQYF
>TRBD1|TRBJ1-2|TRBV7-2
CASSNRGGYTF
>TRBD1|TRBJ1-6|TRBV5-4
CASSSTGTSSSPLHF
>NA|TRBJ1-5|TRBV18
CASSPDRQANAAMAQHF
>TRBD1|TRBJ2-2|TRBV29-1
CSVRGQGSANTGELFF
>NA|TRBJ2-5|TRBV19
CASSIVSGSETQYF
>NA|TRBJ1-2|TRBV4-2
CASSQENQVDYGYTF
>NA|TRBJ1-4|TRBV5-4
CASSLKGASRVPTNEKLFF
>TRBD2|TRBJ2-1|TRBV5-6
CASSLDPAGAYNEQFF
>NA|TRBJ1-2|TRBV30
CAWSVTPWAPNYGYTF
>NA|TRBJ2-7|TRBV19
CASSTGERQYF
>NA|TRBJ2-7|TRBV11-3
CASSSHEAPYEQYF
>TRBD1|TRBJ2-7|TRBV19
CASSWTGENYEQYF
>TRBD1|TRBJ1-2|TRBV18
CASSLGQGAGDYTF
>NA|TRBJ2-7|TRBV7-9
CASSLLDGGPEQYF
>NA|TRBJ1-4|TRBV12-2
CASRLMILGYLRGVTNEKLFF
>TRBD1|TRBJ1-1|TRBV6-5
CASSYIGTVEAFF
>NA|TRBJ1-3|TRBV28
CASTVGNTIYF
>NA|TRBJ2-2|TRBV6-4
CASSDGGETGELFF